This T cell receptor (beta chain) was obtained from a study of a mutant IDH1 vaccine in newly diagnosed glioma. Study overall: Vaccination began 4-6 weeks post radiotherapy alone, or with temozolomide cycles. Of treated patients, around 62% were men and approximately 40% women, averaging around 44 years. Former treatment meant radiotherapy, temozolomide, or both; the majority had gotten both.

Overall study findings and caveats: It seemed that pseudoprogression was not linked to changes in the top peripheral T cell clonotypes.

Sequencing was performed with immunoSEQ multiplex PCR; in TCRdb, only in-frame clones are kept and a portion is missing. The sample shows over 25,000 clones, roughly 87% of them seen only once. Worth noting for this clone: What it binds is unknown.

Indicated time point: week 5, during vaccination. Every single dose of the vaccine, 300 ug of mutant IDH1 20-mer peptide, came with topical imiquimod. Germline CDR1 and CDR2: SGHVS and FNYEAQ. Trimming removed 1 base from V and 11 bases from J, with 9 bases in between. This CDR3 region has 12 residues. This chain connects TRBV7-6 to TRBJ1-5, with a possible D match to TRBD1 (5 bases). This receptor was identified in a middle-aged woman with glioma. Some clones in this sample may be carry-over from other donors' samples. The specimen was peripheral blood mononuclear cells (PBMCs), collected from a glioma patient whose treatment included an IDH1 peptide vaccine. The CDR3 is CASSLVGGAQHF. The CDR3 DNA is TGTGCCAGCAGCTTAGTTGGGGGGGCCCAGCATTTT.